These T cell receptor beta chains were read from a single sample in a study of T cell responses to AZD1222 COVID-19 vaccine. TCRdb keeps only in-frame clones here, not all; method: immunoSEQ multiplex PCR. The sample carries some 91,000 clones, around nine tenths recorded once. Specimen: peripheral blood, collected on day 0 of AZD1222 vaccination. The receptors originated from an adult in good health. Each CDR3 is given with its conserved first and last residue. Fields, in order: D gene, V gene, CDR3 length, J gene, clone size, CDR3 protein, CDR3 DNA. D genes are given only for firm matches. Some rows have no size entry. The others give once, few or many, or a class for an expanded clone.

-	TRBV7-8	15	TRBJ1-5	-	CASSLGRGGNQPQHF	TGTGCCAGCAGCTTAGGAAGGGGAGGCAATCAGCCCCAGCATTTT
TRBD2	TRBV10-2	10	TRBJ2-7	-	CASSGGEQYF	TGCGCCAGCAGCGGGGGGGAGCAGTACTTC
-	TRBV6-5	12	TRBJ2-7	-	CASSSTAYEQYF	TGTGCCAGCAGCAGTACAGCCTACGAGCAGTACTTC
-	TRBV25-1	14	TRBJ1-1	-	CASSEFGVNTEAFF	TGTGCCAGCAGTGAATTTGGAGTTAACACTGAAGCTTTCTTT
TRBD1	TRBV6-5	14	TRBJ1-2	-	CASSYLGQGLGYTF	TGTGCCAGCAGTTACTTAGGACAGGGGCTAGGCTACACCTTC
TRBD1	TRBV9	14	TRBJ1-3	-	CASSPGGAGNTIYF	TGTGCCAGCAGCCCAGGGGGAGCAGGAAACACCATATATTTT
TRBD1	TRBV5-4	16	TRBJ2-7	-	CASSLSTGDLAYEQYF	TGTGCCAGCAGCTTGTCCACAGGGGATTTGGCCTACGAGCAGTACTTC
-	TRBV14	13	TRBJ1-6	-	CASSQADGSPLHF	TGTGCCAGCAGCCAAGCCGATGGTTCACCCCTCCACTTT
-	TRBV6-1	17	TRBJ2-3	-	CASSEDLTGYLTDTQYF	TGTGCCAGCAGTGAAGACTTAACGGGGTACCTCACAGATACGCAGTATTTT
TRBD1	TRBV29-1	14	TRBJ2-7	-	CSVEGTGYRDEQYF	TGCAGCGTTGAGGGGACAGGGTACAGGGACGAGCAGTACTTC
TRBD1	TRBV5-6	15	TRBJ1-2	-	CASSFRTGGDYGYTF	TGTGCCAGCAGCTTTCGGACAGGGGGCGACTATGGCTACACCTTC
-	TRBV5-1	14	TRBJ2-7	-	CASSLEWGSYEQYF	TGCGCCAGCAGCTTGGAGTGGGGTTCCTACGAGCAGTACTTC
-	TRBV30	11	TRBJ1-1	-	CAWSVGTEAFF	TGTGCCTGGAGTGTGGGCACTGAAGCTTTCTTT
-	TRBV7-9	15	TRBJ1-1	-	CASSPWTGRNTEAFF	TGTGCCAGCAGCCCATGGACGGGGCGGAACACTGAAGCTTTCTTT
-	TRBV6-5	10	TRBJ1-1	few	CASFDSEAFF	TGTGCCAGCTTCGACAGTGAAGCTTTCTTT
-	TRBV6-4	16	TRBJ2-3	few	CASSPAGSASTDTQYF	TGTGCCAGCAGCCCAGCGGGTAGCGCCAGCACAGATACGCAGTATTTT
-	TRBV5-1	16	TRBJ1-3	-	CASSPSTVSSGNTIYF	TGCGCCAGCAGCCCTTCGACGGTGAGCTCTGGAAACACCATATATTTT
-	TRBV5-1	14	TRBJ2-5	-	CASSLSRTQETQYF	TGCGCCAGCAGCTTGTCCCGGACCCAAGAGACCCAGTACTTC
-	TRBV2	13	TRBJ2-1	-	CASTPSTYNEQFF	TGTGCCAGCACTCCTAGCACATACAATGAGCAGTTCTTC
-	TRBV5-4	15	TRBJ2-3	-	CASSLALHWADTQYF	TGTGCCAGCAGCTTGGCTCTACATTGGGCAGATACGCAGTATTTT
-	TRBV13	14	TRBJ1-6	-	CASSFLVGNSPLHF	TGTGCCAGCAGCTTCTTGGTGGGGAATTCACCCCTCCACTTT
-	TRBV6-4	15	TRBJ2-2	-	CASSVFGQNTGELFF	TGTGCCAGCAGTGTGTTTGGGCAGAACACCGGGGAGCTGTTTTTT
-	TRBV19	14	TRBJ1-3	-	CASSTRTAGNTIYF	TGTGCCAGTAGTACACGGACGGCTGGAAACACCATATATTTT
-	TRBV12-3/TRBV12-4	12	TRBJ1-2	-	CVTGRLGVGYTF	TGTGTGACGGGCCGACTGGGGGTCGGCTACACCTTC
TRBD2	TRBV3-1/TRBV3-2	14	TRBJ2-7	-	CASSQGLAAYEQYF	TGTGCCAGCAGCCAAGGACTAGCTGCCTACGAGCAGTACTTC
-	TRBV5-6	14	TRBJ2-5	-	CASSFQGSQETQYF	TGTGCCAGCAGCTTCCAGGGATCCCAAGAGACCCAGTACTTC
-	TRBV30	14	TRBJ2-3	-	CAWSPGLGVDTQYF	TGTGCCTGGAGTCCGGGGTTGGGTGTAGATACGCAGTATTTT
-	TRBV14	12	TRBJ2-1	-	CASSQVAWEQFF	TGTGCCAGCAGCCAAGTCGCCTGGGAGCAGTTCTTC
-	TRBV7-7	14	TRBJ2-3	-	CASSLEAGGDTQYF	TGTGCTAGCAGCTTAGAGGCAGGGGGGGATACGCAGTATTTT
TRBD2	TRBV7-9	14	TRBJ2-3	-	CASSLTLAGDTQYF	TGTGCCAGCAGCTTAACCCTAGCGGGGGATACGCAGTATTTT
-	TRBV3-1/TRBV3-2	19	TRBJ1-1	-	CASSHATWRGPHLNTEAFF	TGTGCCAGCAGCCATGCCACTTGGAGAGGGCCCCATTTGAACACTGAAGCTTTCTTT
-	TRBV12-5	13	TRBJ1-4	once	CASGLNNNEKLFF	TGTGCTAGTGGTTTGAATAATAATGAAAAACTGTTTTTT
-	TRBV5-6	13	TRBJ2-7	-	CASSLAGPREQYF	TGTGCCAGCAGCTTGGCAGGGCCCCGTGAGCAGTACTTC
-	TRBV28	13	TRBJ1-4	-	CASSSAGNEKLFF	TGTGCCAGCAGTTCGGCAGGGAATGAAAAACTGTTTTTT
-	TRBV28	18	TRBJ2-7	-	CASSLRRDSGGSSYEQYF	TGTGCCAGCAGTTTACGCAGGGACAGCGGGGGTAGCTCCTACGAGCAGTACTTC
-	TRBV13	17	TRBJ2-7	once	CASSLGGNLNSSYEQYF	TGTGCCAGCAGCTTAGGGGGAAACCTCAATAGCTCCTACGAGCAGTACTTC
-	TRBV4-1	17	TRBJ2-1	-	CASSQPLASGPYNEQFF	TGCGCCAGCAGCCAACCCCTAGCGTCGGGGCCCTACAATGAGCAGTTCTTC
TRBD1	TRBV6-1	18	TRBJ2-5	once	CASSEEGDPTGAGETQYF	TGTGCCAGCAGTGAAGAGGGGGACCCTACAGGGGCCGGGGAGACCCAGTACTTC
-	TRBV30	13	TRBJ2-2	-	CAWSVVSTGELFF	TGTGCCTGGAGTGTAGTATCAACCGGGGAGCTGTTTTTT